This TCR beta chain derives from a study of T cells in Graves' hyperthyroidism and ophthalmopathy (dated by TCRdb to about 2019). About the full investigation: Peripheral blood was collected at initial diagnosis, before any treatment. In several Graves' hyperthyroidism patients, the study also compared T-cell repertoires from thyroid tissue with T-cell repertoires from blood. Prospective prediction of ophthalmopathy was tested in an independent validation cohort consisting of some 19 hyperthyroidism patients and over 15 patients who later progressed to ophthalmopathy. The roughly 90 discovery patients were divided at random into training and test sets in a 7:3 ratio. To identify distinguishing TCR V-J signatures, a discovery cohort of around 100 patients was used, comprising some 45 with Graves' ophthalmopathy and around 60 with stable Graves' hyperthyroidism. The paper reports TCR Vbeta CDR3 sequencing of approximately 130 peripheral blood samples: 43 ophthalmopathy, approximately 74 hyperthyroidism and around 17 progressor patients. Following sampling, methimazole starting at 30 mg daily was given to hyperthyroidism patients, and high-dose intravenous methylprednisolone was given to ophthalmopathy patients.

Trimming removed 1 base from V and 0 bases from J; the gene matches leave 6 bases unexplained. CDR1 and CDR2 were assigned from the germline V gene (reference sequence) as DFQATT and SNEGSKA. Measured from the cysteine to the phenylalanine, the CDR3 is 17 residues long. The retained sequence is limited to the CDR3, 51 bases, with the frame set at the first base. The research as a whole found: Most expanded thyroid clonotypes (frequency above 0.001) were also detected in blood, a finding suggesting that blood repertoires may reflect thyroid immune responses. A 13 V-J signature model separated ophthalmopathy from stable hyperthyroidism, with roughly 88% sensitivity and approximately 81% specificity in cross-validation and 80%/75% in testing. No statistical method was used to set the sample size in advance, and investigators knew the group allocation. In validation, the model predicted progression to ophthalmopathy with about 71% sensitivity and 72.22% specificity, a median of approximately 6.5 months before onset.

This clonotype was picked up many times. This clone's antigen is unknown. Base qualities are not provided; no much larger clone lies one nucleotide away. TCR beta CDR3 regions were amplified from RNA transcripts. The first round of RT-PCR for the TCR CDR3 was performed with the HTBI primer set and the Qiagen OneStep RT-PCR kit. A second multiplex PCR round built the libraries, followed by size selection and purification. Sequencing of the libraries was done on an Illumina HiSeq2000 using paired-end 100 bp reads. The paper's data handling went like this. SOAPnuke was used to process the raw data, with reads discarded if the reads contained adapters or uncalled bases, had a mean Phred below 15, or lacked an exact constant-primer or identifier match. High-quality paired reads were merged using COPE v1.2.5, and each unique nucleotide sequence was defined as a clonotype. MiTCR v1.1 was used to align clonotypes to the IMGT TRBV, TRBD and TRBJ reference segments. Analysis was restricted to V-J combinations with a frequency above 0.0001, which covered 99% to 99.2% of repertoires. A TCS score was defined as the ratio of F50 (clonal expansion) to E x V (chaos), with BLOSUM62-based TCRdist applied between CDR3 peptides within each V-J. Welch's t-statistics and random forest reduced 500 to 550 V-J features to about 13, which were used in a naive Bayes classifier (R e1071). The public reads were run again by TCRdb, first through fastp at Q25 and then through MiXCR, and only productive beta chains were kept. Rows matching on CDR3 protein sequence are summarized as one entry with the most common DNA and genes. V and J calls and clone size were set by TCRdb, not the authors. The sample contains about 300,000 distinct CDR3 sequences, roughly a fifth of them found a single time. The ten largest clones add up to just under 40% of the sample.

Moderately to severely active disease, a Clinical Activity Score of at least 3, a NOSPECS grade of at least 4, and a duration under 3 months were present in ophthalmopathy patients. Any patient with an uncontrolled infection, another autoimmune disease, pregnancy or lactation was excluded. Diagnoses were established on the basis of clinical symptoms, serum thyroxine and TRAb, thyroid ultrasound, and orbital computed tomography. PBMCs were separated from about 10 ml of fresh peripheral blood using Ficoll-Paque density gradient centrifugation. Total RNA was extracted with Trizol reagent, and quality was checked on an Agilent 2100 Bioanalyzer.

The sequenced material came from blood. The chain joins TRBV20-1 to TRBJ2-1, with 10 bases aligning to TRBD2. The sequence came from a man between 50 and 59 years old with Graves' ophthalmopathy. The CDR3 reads CSARAWASGSSYNEQFF. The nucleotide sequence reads TGCAGTGCTAGAGCATGGGCTAGCGGGAGCTCCTACAATGAGCAGTTCTTC.